This paragraph covers one TCR beta chain sequence. The data were taken from a study of cytotoxic CD8 clonotypes in ibrutinib-treated CLL. Whole-study context: Complete response was seen in 2 patients and partial in approximately 24; about twelve progressed and roughly 15 stayed remitted after a median around 68 months.

The length of the CDR3 is 14 residues. V shed 0 bases and J shed 4 bases, with 10 bases lying between them. Germline CDR1 GTSNPN, CDR2 SVGIG (reference sequence). The repertoire was sequenced with immunoSEQ multiplex PCR; TCRdb's copy has only in-frame clones and lacks some. The profile covers about 200,000 clones, with approximately 68% appearing a single time and under 15% taken by the ten largest. The sample was PBMCs, taken after 24 months of ibrutinib treatment. This TCR was recovered from a human donor with chronic lymphocytic leukemia. This chain connects TRBV30 to TRBJ1-3, with no clear D. In DNA, the CDR3 is TGTGCCTGGAGTGTACGAGCCCTCGGAAACACCATATATTTT. Translated, it gives CAWSVRALGNTIYF.